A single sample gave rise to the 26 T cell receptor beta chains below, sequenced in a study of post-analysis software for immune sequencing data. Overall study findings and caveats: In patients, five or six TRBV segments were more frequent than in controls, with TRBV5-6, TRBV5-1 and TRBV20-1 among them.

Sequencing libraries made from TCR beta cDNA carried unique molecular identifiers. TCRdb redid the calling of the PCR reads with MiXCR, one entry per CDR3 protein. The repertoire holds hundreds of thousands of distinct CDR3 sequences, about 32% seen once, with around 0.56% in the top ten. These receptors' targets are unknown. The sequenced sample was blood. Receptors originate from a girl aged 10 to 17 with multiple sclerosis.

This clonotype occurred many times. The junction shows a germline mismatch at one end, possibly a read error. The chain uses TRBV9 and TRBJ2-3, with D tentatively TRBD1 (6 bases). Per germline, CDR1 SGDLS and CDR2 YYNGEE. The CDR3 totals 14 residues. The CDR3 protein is CASSRTASTDTQYF. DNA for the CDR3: TGCGCCAGCAGCCGGACAGCTAGCACAGATACGCAGTATTTT.

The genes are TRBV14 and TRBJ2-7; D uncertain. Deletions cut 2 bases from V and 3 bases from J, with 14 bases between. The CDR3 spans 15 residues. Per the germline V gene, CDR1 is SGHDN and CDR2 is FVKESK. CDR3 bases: TGTGCCAGCAGCCAAAGACCACGGAGCCTCTACGAGCAGTACTTC. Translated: CASSQRPRSLYEQYF.

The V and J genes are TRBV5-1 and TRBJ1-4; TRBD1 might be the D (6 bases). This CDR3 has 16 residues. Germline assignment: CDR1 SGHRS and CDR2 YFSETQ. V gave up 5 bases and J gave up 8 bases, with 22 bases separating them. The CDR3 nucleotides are TGCGCCAGCAGAACGCTGACAGGAACGTCGGGGGAAAAACTGTTTTTT. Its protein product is CASRTLTGTSGEKLFF. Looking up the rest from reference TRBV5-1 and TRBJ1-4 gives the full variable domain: KAGVTQTPRYLIKTRGQQVTLSCSPISGHRSVSWYQQTPGQGLQFLFEYFSETQRNKGNFPGRFSGRQFSNSRSEMNVSTLELGDSALYLCASRTLTGTSGEKLFFGSGTQLSVL.

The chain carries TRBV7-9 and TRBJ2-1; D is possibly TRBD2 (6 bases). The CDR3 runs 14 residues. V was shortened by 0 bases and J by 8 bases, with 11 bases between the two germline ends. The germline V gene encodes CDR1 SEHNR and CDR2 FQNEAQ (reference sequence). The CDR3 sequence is CASSLAGGMHEQFF. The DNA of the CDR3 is TGTGCCAGCAGCTTAGCTGGGGGGATGCATGAGCAGTTCTTC.

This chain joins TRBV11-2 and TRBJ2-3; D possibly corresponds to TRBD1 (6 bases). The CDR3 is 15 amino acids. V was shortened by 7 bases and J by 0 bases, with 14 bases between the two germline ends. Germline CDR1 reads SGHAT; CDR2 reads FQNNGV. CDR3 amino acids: CASIDGTGSTDTQYF. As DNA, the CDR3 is TGTGCCAGCATCGACGGAACAGGGAGCACAGATACGCAGTATTTT.

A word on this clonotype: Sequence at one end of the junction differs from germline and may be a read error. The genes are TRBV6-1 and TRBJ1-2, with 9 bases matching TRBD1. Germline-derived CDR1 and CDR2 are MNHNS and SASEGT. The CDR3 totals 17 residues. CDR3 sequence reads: CASSEAYYGDRVYGYTF. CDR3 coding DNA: TGTGCCAGTAGTGAGGCCTACTATGGGGACAGGGTATATGGCTACACCTTC.

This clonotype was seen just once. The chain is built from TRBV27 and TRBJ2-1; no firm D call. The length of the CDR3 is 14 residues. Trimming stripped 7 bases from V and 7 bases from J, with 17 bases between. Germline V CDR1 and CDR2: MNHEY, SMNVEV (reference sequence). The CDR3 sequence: CASIGAGIDNEQFF. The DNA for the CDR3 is TGTGCCAGCATTGGAGCTGGGATTGATAATGAGCAGTTCTTC.

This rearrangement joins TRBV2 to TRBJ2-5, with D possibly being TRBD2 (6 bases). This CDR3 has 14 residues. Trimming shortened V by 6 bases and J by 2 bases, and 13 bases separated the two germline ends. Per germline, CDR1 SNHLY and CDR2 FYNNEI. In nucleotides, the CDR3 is TGTGCCAGCAGGCCACTACGGGGGCAAGAGACCCAGTACTTC. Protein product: CASRPLRGQETQYF.

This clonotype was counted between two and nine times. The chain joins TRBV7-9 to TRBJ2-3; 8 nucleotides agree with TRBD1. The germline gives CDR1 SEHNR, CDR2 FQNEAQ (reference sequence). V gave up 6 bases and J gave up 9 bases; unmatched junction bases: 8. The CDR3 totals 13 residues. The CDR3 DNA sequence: TGTGCCAGCAGACTGCTACAGGGGGTCACGCAGTATTTT. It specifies CASRLLQGVTQYF.

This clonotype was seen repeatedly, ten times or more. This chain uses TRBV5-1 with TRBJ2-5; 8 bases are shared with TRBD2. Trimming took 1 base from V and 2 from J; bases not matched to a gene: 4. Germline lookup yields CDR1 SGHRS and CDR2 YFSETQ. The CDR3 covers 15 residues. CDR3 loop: CASSLSQRGQETQYF. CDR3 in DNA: TGCGCCAGCAGCTTGTCCCAGCGGGGGCAAGAGACCCAGTACTTC. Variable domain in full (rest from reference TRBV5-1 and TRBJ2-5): KAGVTQTPRYLIKTRGQQVTLSCSPISGHRSVSWYQQTPGQGLQFLFEYFSETQRNKGNFPGRFSGRQFSNSRSEMNVSTLELGDSALYLCASSLSQRGQETQYFGPGTRLLVL.

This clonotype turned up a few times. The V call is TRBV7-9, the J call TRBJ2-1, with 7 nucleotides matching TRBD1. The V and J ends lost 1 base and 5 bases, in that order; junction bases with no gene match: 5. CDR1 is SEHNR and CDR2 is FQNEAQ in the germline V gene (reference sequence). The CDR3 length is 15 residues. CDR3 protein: CASSLGQGVNNEQFF. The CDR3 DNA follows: TGTGCCAGCAGCTTAGGCCAGGGGGTCAACAATGAGCAGTTCTTC.

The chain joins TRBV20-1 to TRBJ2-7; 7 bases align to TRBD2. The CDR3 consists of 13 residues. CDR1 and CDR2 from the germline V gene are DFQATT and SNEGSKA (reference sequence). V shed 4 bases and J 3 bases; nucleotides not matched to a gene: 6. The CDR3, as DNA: TGCAGTGCTACGGGGGGAGCAGTCTACGAGCAGTACTTC. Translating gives CSATGGAVYEQYF.

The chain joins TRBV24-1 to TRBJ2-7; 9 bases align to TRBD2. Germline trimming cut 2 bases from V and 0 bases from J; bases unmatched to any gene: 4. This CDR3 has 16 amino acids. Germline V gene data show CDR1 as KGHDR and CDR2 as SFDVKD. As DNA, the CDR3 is TGTGCCACCAGTGATTCACGGACTAGCGTCTCCTACGAGCAGTACTTC. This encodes CATSDSRTSVSYEQYF.

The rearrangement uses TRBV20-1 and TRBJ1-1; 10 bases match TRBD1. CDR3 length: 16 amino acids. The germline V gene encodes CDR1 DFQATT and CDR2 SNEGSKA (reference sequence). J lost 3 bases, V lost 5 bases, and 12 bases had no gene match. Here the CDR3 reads CSAGLQGQGFDTEAFF. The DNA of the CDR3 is TGCAGTGCTGGCCTCCAGGGACAGGGGTTCGACACTGAAGCTTTCTTT.

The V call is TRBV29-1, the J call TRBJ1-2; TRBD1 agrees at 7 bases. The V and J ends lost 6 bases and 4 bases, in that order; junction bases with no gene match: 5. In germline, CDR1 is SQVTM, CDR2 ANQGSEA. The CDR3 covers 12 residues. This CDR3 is CSVVTGPYGYTF. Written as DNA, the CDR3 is TGCAGCGTAGTGACAGGGCCCTATGGCTACACCTTC. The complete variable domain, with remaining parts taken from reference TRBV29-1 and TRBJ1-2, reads SAVISQKPSRDICQRGTSLTIQCQVDSQVTMMFWYRQQPGQSLTLIATANQGSEATYESGFVIDKFPISRPNLTFSTLTVSNMSPEDSSIYLCSVVTGPYGYTFGSGTRLTVV.

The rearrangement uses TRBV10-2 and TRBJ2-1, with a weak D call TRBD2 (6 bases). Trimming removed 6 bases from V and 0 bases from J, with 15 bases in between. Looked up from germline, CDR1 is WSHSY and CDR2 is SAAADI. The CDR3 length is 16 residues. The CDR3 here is CASSWDFSSSYNEQFF. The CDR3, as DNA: TGCGCCAGCAGCTGGGACTTCTCGAGCTCCTACAATGAGCAGTTCTTC.

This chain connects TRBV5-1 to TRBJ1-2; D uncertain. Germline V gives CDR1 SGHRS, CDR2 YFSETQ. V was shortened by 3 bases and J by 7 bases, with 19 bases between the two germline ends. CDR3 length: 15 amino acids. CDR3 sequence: CASSYHSRSVPGYTF. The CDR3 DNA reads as TGCGCCAGCAGCTACCACTCCCGGAGTGTTCCTGGCTACACCTTC.

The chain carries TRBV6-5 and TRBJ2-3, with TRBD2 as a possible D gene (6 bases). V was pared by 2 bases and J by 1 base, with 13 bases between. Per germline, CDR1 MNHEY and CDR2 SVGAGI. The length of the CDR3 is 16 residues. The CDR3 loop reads CASSYGPGLGTDTQYF. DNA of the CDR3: TGTGCCAGCAGTTACGGTCCGGGACTCGGCACAGATACGCAGTATTTT.

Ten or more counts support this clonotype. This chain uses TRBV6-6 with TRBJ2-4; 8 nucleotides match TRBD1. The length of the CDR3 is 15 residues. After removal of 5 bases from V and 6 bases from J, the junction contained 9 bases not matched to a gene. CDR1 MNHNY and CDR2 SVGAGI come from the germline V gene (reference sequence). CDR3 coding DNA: TGTGCCAGCAGTCCCACGGACAGGGTGGGAAACATTCAGTACTTC. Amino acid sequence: CASSPTDRVGNIQYF.

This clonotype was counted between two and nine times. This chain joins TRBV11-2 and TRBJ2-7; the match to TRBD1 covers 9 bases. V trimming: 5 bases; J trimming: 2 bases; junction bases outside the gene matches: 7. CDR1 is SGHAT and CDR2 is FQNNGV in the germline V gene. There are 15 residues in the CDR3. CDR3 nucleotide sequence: TGTGCCAGCAGCCAAGTGGACAGGGGTACCTACGAGCAGTACTTC. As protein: CASSQVDRGTYEQYF.

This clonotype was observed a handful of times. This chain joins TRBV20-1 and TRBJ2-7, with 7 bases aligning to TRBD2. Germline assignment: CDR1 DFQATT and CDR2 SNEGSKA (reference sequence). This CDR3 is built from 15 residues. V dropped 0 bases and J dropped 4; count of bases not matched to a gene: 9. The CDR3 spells CSARDQAGNLYEQYF. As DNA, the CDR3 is TGCAGTGCTAGAGATCAAGCGGGAAACCTGTACGAGCAGTACTTC.

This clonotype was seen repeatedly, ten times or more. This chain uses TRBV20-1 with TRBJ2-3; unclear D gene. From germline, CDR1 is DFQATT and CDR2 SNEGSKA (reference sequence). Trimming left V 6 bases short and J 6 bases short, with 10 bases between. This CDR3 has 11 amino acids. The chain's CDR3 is CSAPAGDTQYF. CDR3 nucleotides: TGCAGTGCCCCCGCAGGCGATACGCAGTATTTT.

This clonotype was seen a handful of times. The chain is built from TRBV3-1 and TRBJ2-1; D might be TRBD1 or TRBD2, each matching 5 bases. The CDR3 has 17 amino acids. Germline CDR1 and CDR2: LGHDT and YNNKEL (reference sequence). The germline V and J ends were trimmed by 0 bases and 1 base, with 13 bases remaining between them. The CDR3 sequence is CASSQDYSGLSYNEQFF. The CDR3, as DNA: TGTGCCAGCAGCCAAGACTATTCGGGGCTTTCCTACAATGAGCAGTTCTTC.

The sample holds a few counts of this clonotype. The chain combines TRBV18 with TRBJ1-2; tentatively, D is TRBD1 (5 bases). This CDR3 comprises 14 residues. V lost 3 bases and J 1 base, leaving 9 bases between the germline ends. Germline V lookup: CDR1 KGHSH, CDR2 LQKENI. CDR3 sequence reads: CASSPTDDNYGYTF. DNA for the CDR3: TGTGCCAGCTCACCGACAGATGATAACTATGGCTACACCTTC.

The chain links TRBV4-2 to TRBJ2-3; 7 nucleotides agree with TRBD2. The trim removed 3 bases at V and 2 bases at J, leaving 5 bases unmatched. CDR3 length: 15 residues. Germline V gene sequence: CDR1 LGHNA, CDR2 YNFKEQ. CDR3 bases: TGTGCCAGCAGCCAGGGCGGGAGATTCACAGATACGCAGTATTTT. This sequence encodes CASSQGGRFTDTQYF.

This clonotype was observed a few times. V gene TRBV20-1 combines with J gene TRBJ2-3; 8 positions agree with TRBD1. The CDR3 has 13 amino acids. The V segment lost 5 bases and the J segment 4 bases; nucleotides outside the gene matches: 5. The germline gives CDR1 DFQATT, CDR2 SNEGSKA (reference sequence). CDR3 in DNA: TGCAGTGCTCTATGGACAGGGCCAGATACGCAGTATTTT. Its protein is CSALWTGPDTQYF.